These 22 T cell receptor beta chains were sequenced from one sample in a study of Ad26.COV2.S vaccination and SARS-CoV-2 variants. The protocol was immunoSEQ multiplex PCR, while the TCRdb copy is restricted to in-frame clones and leaves out a portion. The sample holds about 400,000 clones, 92% seen once. Treatment noted: 15 to 20 received Ad26.COV2.S at low or high dose, single or two shots; 5 received placebo; per-sample allocation not given. After the first vaccine or placebo injection, samples were drawn on day 63. The sample here was peripheral blood, taken in a trial of Ad26.COV2.S vaccine versus placebo. All receptors derive from a person aged 18 to 65 who received the Ad26.COV2.S COVID-19 vaccine or a placebo.

This rearrangement joins TRBV7-9 to TRBJ2-1, with 8 bases aligning to TRBD1. J was trimmed by 3 bases and V by 5 bases; bases with no gene match: 6. The CDR3 runs 15 residues. CDR1 is SEHNR and CDR2 is FQNEAQ in the germline V gene (reference sequence). CDR3 protein: CASSRTGPHYNEQFF. CDR3 DNA sequence: TGTGCCAGCAGCCGGACAGGGCCCCACTACAATGAGCAGTTCTTC. The variable domain in full, completed from reference TRBV7-9 and TRBJ2-1, reads DTGVSQNPRHKITKRGQNVTFRCDPISEHNRLYWYRQTLGQGPEFLTYFQNEAQLEKSRLLSDRFSAERPKGSFSTLEIQRTEQGDSAMYLCASSRTGPHYNEQFFGPGTRLTVL.

This clone occurred a few times. The chain is built from TRBV19 and TRBJ1-5; D is uncertain. CDR3 length: 13 residues. V was shortened by 0 bases and J by 6 bases, with 6 bases between the two germline ends. The germline V gene has CDR1 LNHDA and CDR2 SQIVND (reference sequence). The CDR3 nucleotides are TGTGCCAGTAGTATAGACAGGTTTCAGCCCCAGCATTTT. This gives the protein CASSIDRFQPQHF.

This chain's CDR3 is CASSIPLPGRYTEAFF. In DNA form, the CDR3 reads TGTGCCAGTAGTATCCCCCTACCCGGACGATACACTGAAGCTTTCTTT. The J gene is TRBJ1-1, the V gene TRBV19; D is uncertain. The CDR3 contains 16 residues. Germline lookup yields CDR1 LNHDA and CDR2 SQIVND (reference sequence). Deletions cut 3 bases from V and 3 bases from J, with 17 bases between.

The CDR3 here is CASSPQLNNQPQHF. The CDR3 DNA is TGTGCCAGCTCACCGCAGCTAAATAATCAGCCCCAGCATTTT. The chain recombines TRBV18 with TRBJ1-5; no reliable D call. The V end lost 3 bases, the J end lost 4 bases, and 10 bases lay between the germline ends. The CDR3 sequence is 14 residues long. Germline V gene data show CDR1 as KGHSH and CDR2 as LQKENI.

Comment on this clone: The same CDR3 can be traced to other DNA sequences in this sample. This chain connects TRBV19 to TRBJ2-1; D could derive from TRBD1 or TRBD2 (6 bases each). The V and J ends lost 6 bases and 7 bases respectively, with 16 bases between them. CDR1 is LNHDA and CDR2 is SQIVND in the germline V gene (reference sequence). The CDR3 runs 14 residues. The CDR3 DNA is TGTGCCAGTAGCCTCCCCGGGGGCCGGAATGAGCAGTTCTTC. Protein product: CASSLPGGRNEQFF. The variable domain in full, with the rest retrieved from reference TRBV19 and TRBJ2-1, is DGGITQSPKYLFRKEGQNVTLSCEQNLNHDAMYWYRQDPGQGLRLIYYSQIVNDFQKGDIAEGYSVSREKKESFPLTVTSAQKNPTAFYLCASSLPGGRNEQFFGPGTRLTVL.

This clone was recorded once. The chain joins TRBV7-2 to TRBJ1-2; D unresolved. Trimming left V 0 bases short and J 4 bases short, with 18 bases between. CDR3 size: 17 residues. Germline loops: CDR1 SGHTA, CDR2 FQGNSA. The CDR3 is CASSLARRPPSIYGYTF. As DNA, the CDR3 is TGTGCCAGCAGCTTAGCGCGCAGGCCCCCTTCCATCTATGGCTACACCTTC.

This chain joins TRBV11-2 and TRBJ2-2; D is unclear. The CDR3 spans 16 residues. Trimming left V 5 bases short and J 2 bases short, with 15 bases between. Germline lookup yields CDR1 SGHAT and CDR2 FQNNGV. The CDR3 coding sequence is TGTGCCAGCAGCGTACAGAAGCCGCCAAACACCGGGGAGCTGTTTTTT. Protein product: CASSVQKPPNTGELFF.

This chain connects TRBV5-8 to TRBJ2-2; D unresolved. The CDR3 is made up of 14 amino acids. V was cut by 1 base and J by 5 bases, with 9 bases left in between. Germline V gives CDR1 SGHTS, CDR2 YDEGEE. The CDR3 region has the DNA TGTGCCAGCAGCTTGAATTGGGGAACCGGGGAGCTGTTTTTT. The encoded protein is CASSLNWGTGELFF. The entire variable domain, with the rest obtained from reference TRBV5-8 and TRBJ2-2, is as follows: EAGVTQSPTHLIKTRGQQATLRCSPISGHTSVYWYQQALGLGLQFLLWYDEGEERNRGNFPPRFSGRQFPNYSSELNVNALELEDSALYLCASSLNWGTGELFFGEGSRLTVL.

The chain is built from TRBV6-2 or TRBV6-3 and TRBJ1-5, with TRBD1 as a possible D gene (5 bases). V lost 0 bases and J lost 8, with 8 bases in between. The CDR3 runs to 13 residues. Germline V gene lookup returns CDR1 MNHEY and CDR2 SVGEGT. CDR3 protein: CASSYSWGEPQHF. Here the CDR3 DNA reads TGTGCCAGCAGTTACTCTTGGGGGGAGCCCCAGCATTTT.

DNA for the CDR3: TGTGCCTGGAGCGCAGGGGCCGGGGAGCTGTTTTTT. Its translation: CAWSAGAGELFF. V and J are TRBV30 and TRBJ2-2; a weak D match, TRBD1 (6 bases). Trimming removed 3 bases from V and 6 bases from J, with 8 bases in between. Germline V gene data show CDR1 as GTSNPN and CDR2 as SVGIG (reference sequence). CDR3 length: 12 residues.

This rearrangement joins TRBV2 to TRBJ2-5; 7 bases fit TRBD1. The germline V gene has CDR1 SNHLY and CDR2 FYNNEI. V lost 8 bases, J lost 1 base, and 10 bases stayed unmatched. This CDR3 region has 15 residues. The CDR3 protein is CASYRQGGGQETQYF. As DNA, the CDR3 is TGTGCCAGCTACCGACAGGGTGGCGGCCAAGAGACCCAGTACTTC.

This chain joins TRBV3-1 (or the pseudogene TRBV3-2) and TRBJ2-1; the match to TRBD1 covers 8 bases. The length of the CDR3 is 17 residues. Trimming removed 0 bases from V and 2 bases from J; junction bases left unmatched: 6. CDR1 LGHDT and CDR2 YNNKEL come from the germline V gene (reference sequence). The CDR3 DNA reads as TGTGCCAGCAGCCAAGATTTGGAACAGGGGGCCTACAATGAGCAGTTCTTC. It codes for CASSQDLEQGAYNEQFF.

This sequence joins TRBV6-5 and TRBJ1-2; tentative D call: TRBD1 (6 bases). The CDR3 has 13 amino acids. V lost 6 bases and J 1 base, leaving 9 bases between the germline ends. The V gene's germline CDR1 is MNHEY and CDR2 SVGAGI. CDR3 sequence reads: CASSRDINYGYTF. DNA of the CDR3: TGTGCCAGCAGCCGGGACATTAACTATGGCTACACCTTC.

The V call is TRBV4-1, the J call TRBJ1-3; no clear D gene. The length of the CDR3 is 16 residues. Germline assignment: CDR1 MGHRA and CDR2 YSYEKL. Trimming pared 2 bases from V and 2 bases from J, leaving 13 bases between. The CDR3 reads CASSQSTEGTGNTIYF. Here the CDR3 DNA reads TGCGCCAGCAGCCAAAGCACAGAGGGAACTGGAAACACCATATATTTT.

The chain is built from TRBV2 and TRBJ1-5, with D perhaps TRBD1 (6 bases). This CDR3 is 16 amino acids long. Trimming left V 3 bases short and J 5 bases short, with 17 bases between. CDR1 and CDR2 (germline): SNHLY, FYNNEI. CDR3 sequence: CASSEFGGAAHQPQHF. The CDR3 DNA reads as TGTGCCAGCAGTGAGTTCGGGGGCGCGGCCCATCAGCCCCAGCATTTT.

This sequence joins TRBV7-2 and TRBJ1-6, with D uncertain. CDR1 is SGHTA, CDR2 FQGNSA, per germline. The CDR3 length is 14 residues. Trimming removed 5 bases at V and 11 bases at J, with 16 bases between. The CDR3 DNA follows: TGTGCCAGCAGCCCACGGACCGGAATGGCACCCCTCCACTTT. Its translation is CASSPRTGMAPLHF.

The chain links TRBV2 to TRBJ1-2, with D hard to call. Germline CDR1 and CDR2: SNHLY and FYNNEI. The germline V and J ends were trimmed by 0 bases and 9 bases, with 14 bases remaining between them. This CDR3 region has 14 residues. The DNA of the CDR3 is TGTGCCAGCAGTGAAGCGCGGACGATGGGCCGCTACACCTTC. Protein sequence: CASSEARTMGRYTF.

This clone was seen only once. The chain uses TRBV24-1 and TRBJ2-7, with a possible D match to TRBD1 (5 bases). The CDR3 spans 14 residues. Germline assignment: CDR1 KGHDR and CDR2 SFDVKD. V was clipped by 2 bases and J by 0 bases, with 7 bases between them. CDR3 sequence reads: CATSDSGHSYEQYF. CDR3 in DNA: TGTGCCACCAGTGATTCAGGGCACTCCTACGAGCAGTACTTC.

V and J are TRBV6-5 and TRBJ2-7, with TRBD1 matching over 7 bases. CDR3 length equals 15 residues. Germline V gene lookup returns CDR1 MNHEY and CDR2 SVGAGI. Germline trimming cut 2 bases from V and 4 bases from J; bases unmatched to any gene: 8. The CDR3 region is CASSYTGTERYEQYF. In DNA, the CDR3 is TGTGCCAGCAGTTACACAGGGACAGAGCGGTACGAGCAGTACTTC.

The CDR3 sequence is CASREGNSADYGYTF. The CDR3 region has the DNA TGTGCCAGCAGGGAGGGGAACTCGGCCGATTATGGCTACACCTTC. The chain has TRBV6-5 and TRBJ1-2; D might be TRBD1 (5 bases). V lost 6 bases and J 5 bases, leaving 19 bases between the germline ends. This CDR3 is 15 amino acids long. Germline CDR1 reads MNHEY; CDR2 reads SVGAGI.

This chain's CDR3 is CASSYSANLNNEQFF. CDR3 DNA sequence: TGTGCCAGCAGTTACTCCGCCAACCTAAACAATGAGCAGTTCTTC. V is TRBV6-6 and J is TRBJ2-1; D call uncertain. From germline, CDR1 is MNHNY and CDR2 SVGAGI (reference sequence). Trimming left V 0 bases short and J 5 bases short, with 11 bases between. CDR3 size: 15 residues.

V and J are TRBV28 and TRBJ2-7, with TRBD2 identical over 13 bases. J lost 0 bases, V lost 5 bases, and 4 bases had no gene match. CDR1 and CDR2 (germline): MDHEN, SYDVKM. CDR3 length: 16 amino acids. The CDR3 sequence is CASSPRLAGGSYEQYF. Here the CDR3 DNA reads TGTGCCAGCAGTCCAAGACTAGCGGGAGGCTCCTACGAGCAGTACTTC.